A selection of T cell receptor beta chains follows, all from one sample in a study of OX40 agonist ivuxolimab in advanced cancers. TCRdb's table, derived via immunoSEQ multiplex PCR, lists solely in-frame clones and lacks some. The table has fewer than 15,000 clones, approximately 92% seen once. The specimen was CD4+ or CD8+ T cells sorted from blood, collected in a trial of the OX40 agonist ivuxolimab. The receptors shown here come from an adult with an advanced solid tumor such as melanoma, head and neck, liver or kidney cancer. Both conserved end residues are part of each CDR3. A D gene is named only where the DNA matches it firmly. Size is omitted from some rows. Given values are once, few, many or a class for expanded clones.

J	D	V	length	size	DNA	CDR3
TRBJ2-3	-	TRBV6-4	15	-	TGTGCCAGCAGTGACTCTCGGGGCGCCACAGATACGCAGTATTTT	CASSDSRGATDTQYF
TRBJ1-6	-	TRBV30	12	-	TGTGCCTTATCCTATGGGAATTCACCCCTCCACTTT	CALSYGNSPLHF
TRBJ1-5	-	TRBV15	15	once	TGTGCCACCAGCAGAGATTGGCGGGGCAATCAGCCCCAGCATTTT	CATSRDWRGNQPQHF
TRBJ1-5	-	TRBV7-9	14	-	TGTGCCAGCAGCTTAGGTCAGTTCAATCAGCCCCAGCATTTT	CASSLGQFNQPQHF
TRBJ2-1	-	TRBV15	21	-	TGTGCCACCAGCAGAGATTGGGCCCGGACGGTAAGCGGCCAGAGACACAATGAGCAGTTCTTC	CATSRDWARTVSGQRHNEQFF
TRBJ1-1	-	TRBV6-5	14	-	TGTGCCAGCAGTTACGGGGGATTGAACACTGAAGCTTTCTTT	CASSYGGLNTEAFF
TRBJ2-2	-	TRBV27	11	few	TGTGCCAGCAGCGAAACCGGGGAGCTGTTTTTT	CASSETGELFF
TRBJ1-2	-	TRBV15	14	-	TGTGCCACCAGCAGAGATCGGCCGGGTTATGGCTACACCTTC	CATSRDRPGYGYTF
TRBJ1-5	-	TRBV2	12	-	TGTGCCAGCACCGCAGGGAATCAGCCCCAGCATTTT	CASTAGNQPQHF
TRBJ2-7	TRBD2	TRBV11-2	15	-	TGTGCCAGCAGCTTAGGGACTAGCGACTCCTACGAGCAGTACTTC	CASSLGTSDSYEQYF
TRBJ2-1	TRBD1	TRBV7-3	17	few	TGTGCCAGCACCCCAGCAGGATGGGACAGGGGGCTGCGGGAGCAGTTCTTC	CASTPAGWDRGLREQFF
TRBJ2-7	-	TRBV19	14	once	TGTGCCAGTAGTAAGGGTCCAGGACGGTACGAGCAGTACTTC	CASSKGPGRYEQYF
TRBJ1-3	-	TRBV29-1	11	-	TGCAGCCACGGAGACGAAAACACCATATATTTT	CSHGDENTIYF
TRBJ2-7	TRBD1	TRBV7-6	14	-	TGTGCCAGCAGCATCGGGACAGGGGGCGACGAGCAGTACTTC	CASSIGTGGDEQYF
TRBJ1-2	TRBD1	TRBV7-9	16	-	TGTGCCAGCAGCGATCCCAGACTCCGACAGGGCTATGGCTACACCTTC	CASSDPRLRQGYGYTF
TRBJ2-2	TRBD2	TRBV2	15	-	TGTGCCAGCAGCGAGGGGACTACGAACACCGGGGAGCTGTTTTTT	CASSEGTTNTGELFF